A single sample gave rise to the 27 T cell receptor beta chains below, sequenced in a study of lymphopenia after photon versus proton radiotherapy. Sequencing was performed with immunoSEQ multiplex PCR; in TCRdb, only in-frame clones are kept and a portion is missing. This table holds roughly 30,000 clones, 81% found once. Sample: peripheral blood, taken from a patient treated with photon-based radiotherapy. These receptors originate from a man aged 50-59 years with gastric cancer.

This rearrangement joins TRBV6-1 to TRBJ2-3; no clear D. Looked up from germline, CDR1 is MNHNS and CDR2 is SASEGT. Trimming removed 5 bases from V and 2 bases from J, with 14 bases in between. CDR3 length: 15 residues. The chain's CDR3 is CASSLQMLFTDTQYF. The CDR3 DNA is TGTGCCAGCAGTTTACAGATGCTTTTCACAGATACGCAGTATTTT.

Only one count was recorded for this clone. This chain connects TRBV15 to TRBJ2-3; 11 nucleotides agree with TRBD1. The CDR3 is 15 amino acids. J lost 5 bases, V lost 8 bases, and 9 bases had no gene match. Germline values: CDR1 LNHNV, CDR2 YYDKDF (reference sequence). The DNA of the CDR3 is TGTGCCACCGAGAAACCGGGACAGGGGGTAGATACGCAGTATTTT. It yields the protein CATEKPGQGVDTQYF.

This chain links TRBV5-1 with TRBJ1-2, with 7 bases aligning to TRBD1. After removal of 2 bases from V and 4 bases from J, the junction contained 5 bases not matched to a gene. This CDR3 comprises 14 residues. CDR1 and CDR2 (germline): SGHRS, YFSETQ. CDR3 amino acids: CASSLLQGIYGYTF. CDR3 DNA sequence: TGCGCCAGCAGCTTACTACAGGGGATCTATGGCTACACCTTC.

This clone was observed once. V is TRBV5-1 and J is TRBJ2-1, with a tentative D call TRBD1 (6 bases). This CDR3 spans 14 amino acids. Germline CDR1 SGHRS, CDR2 YFSETQ. Trimming took off 0 bases at V and 3 bases at J, with 7 bases between the two ends. As DNA, the CDR3 is TGCGCCAGCAGCTTGGTGGACAGCTACAATGAGCAGTTCTTC. This gives the protein CASSLVDSYNEQFF.

V is TRBV2 and J is TRBJ1-3; D not resolved. The CDR3 length is 16 residues. Trimming stripped 4 bases from V and 0 bases from J, with 13 bases between. The germline V gene has CDR1 SNHLY and CDR2 FYNNEI. CDR3 sequence: CASSARRANSGNTIYF. CDR3 sequence (DNA): TGTGCCAGCAGTGCCCGAAGGGCTAACTCTGGAAACACCATATATTTT.

The chain couples TRBV14 to TRBJ1-2; D is uncertain. The V and J ends lost 3 bases and 2 bases respectively, with 7 bases between them. CDR3 length equals 13 residues. Germline CDR1 SGHDN, CDR2 FVKESK. As DNA, the CDR3 is TGTGCCAGCAGCCATACGGACAACTATGGCTACACCTTC. It encodes CASSHTDNYGYTF.

V is TRBV30 and J is TRBJ1-5, with D hard to call. The CDR3 runs to 14 residues. The germline V and J ends were trimmed by 0 bases and 4 bases, with 10 bases remaining between them. Germline V gene sequence: CDR1 GTSNPN, CDR2 SVGIG (reference sequence). The CDR3 sequence is CAWSVGFTNQPQHF. CDR3 sequence (DNA): TGTGCCTGGAGTGTAGGTTTCACTAATCAGCCCCAGCATTTT.

The chain joins TRBV10-3 to TRBJ2-2; D not resolved. The ends were cut back, 0 bases at V and 5 bases at J, with 7 bases in the middle. Looked up from germline, CDR1 is ENHRY and CDR2 is SYGVKD. This CDR3 region has 14 residues. The DNA of the CDR3 is TGTGCCATCAGTGAGTCTGGCGGAACCGGGGAGCTGTTTTTT. Protein product: CAISESGGTGELFF.

The gene calls are TRBV19 and TRBJ2-4; TRBD2 might be the D (6 bases). Trimming removed 5 bases at V and 7 bases at J, with 12 bases between. CDR1 is LNHDA, CDR2 SQIVND, per germline (reference sequence). The CDR3 is 13 residues long. The CDR3 DNA reads TGTGCCAGTAGTTTTGGAGGGAGCAACATTCAGTACTTC. The encoded protein is CASSFGGSNIQYF.

The chain couples TRBV18 to TRBJ1-2; TRBD1 matches 9 bases. The CDR3 loop spans 16 amino acids. CDR1 and CDR2 (germline): KGHSH, LQKENI. V lost 0 bases to trimming and J lost 4 bases; unmatched junction nucleotides: 6. The DNA for the CDR3 is TGTGCCAGCTCACCACCCGTAGACAGGGGGACCTATGGCTACACCTTC. This encodes CASSPPVDRGTYGYTF.

J is TRBJ2-1 and V is TRBV7-9; D might be TRBD1 (5 bases). This CDR3 is built from 16 residues. The ends were cut back, 5 bases at V and 4 bases at J, with 18 bases in the middle. Germline-derived CDR1 and CDR2 are SEHNR and FQNEAQ (reference sequence). CDR3 DNA: TGTGCCAGCAGCCCCCTAGGGGTGATACCATACAATGAGCAGTTCTTC. Translated, it gives CASSPLGVIPYNEQFF.

This clone came up a few times. The CDR3 sequence is CASSWTDAEAFF. For the CDR3, the DNA is TGTGCCAGCAGCTGGACAGATGCTGAAGCTTTCTTT. This sequence joins TRBV7-9 and TRBJ1-1; tentative D call: TRBD1 (6 bases). V dropped 4 bases and J dropped 6 bases, with 9 bases sitting between them. CDR3 length: 12 residues. The germline V gene has CDR1 SEHNR and CDR2 FQNEAQ (reference sequence).

This clone showed up just once. The chain is built from TRBV27 and TRBJ1-1; the match to TRBD1 covers 12 bases. The V gene end was trimmed by 4 bases and the J gene end by 5 bases; junction bases not matched to a gene: 2. Germline values: CDR1 MNHEY, CDR2 SMNVEV (reference sequence). The CDR3 consists of 14 residues. CDR3 DNA sequence: TGTGCCAGCAGTTGGGACAGGGGGCTGACTGAAGCTTTCTTT. It is translated as CASSWDRGLTEAFF.

This chain joins TRBV9 and TRBJ2-5, with a tentative D call TRBD2 (7 bases). This CDR3 has 13 residues. The germline gives CDR1 SGDLS, CDR2 YYNGEE. Trimming cost V 6 bases and J 5 bases, with 14 bases left between them. This CDR3 reads CASNGGPWETQYF. The CDR3 DNA follows: TGTGCCAGCAACGGGGGGCCTTGGGAGACCCAGTACTTC.

This clone was seen a single time. The gene calls are TRBV18 and TRBJ1-1, with D possibly TRBD1 on 5 matching bases. Trimming pared 0 bases from V and 0 bases from J, leaving 11 bases between. From germline, CDR1 is KGHSH and CDR2 LQKENI. The CDR3 spans 16 residues. This CDR3 is CASSPPRGSLNTEAFF. CDR3 DNA: TGTGCCAGCTCACCACCTCGGGGCAGTCTGAACACTGAAGCTTTCTTT.

This chain links TRBV12-5 with TRBJ2-2, with a weak D call TRBD2 (6 bases). V was shortened by 4 bases and J by 10 bases, with 13 bases between the two germline ends. The germline CDR1 and CDR2 sequences are LGHNT and FRNRAP. CDR3 size: 13 residues. CDR3: CASGYLREEELFF. The CDR3 coding sequence is TGTGCTAGTGGTTACCTCAGGGAGGAGGAGCTGTTTTTT.

This chain links TRBV5-1 with TRBJ2-3, with 10 bases aligning to TRBD2. Germline-derived CDR1 and CDR2 are SGHRS and YFSETQ. Losses at the gene ends were 4 bases for V and 6 bases for J; bases not matched to a gene: 2. The CDR3 has 13 residues. The chain's CDR3 is CASSMGLADTQYF. The CDR3 DNA follows: TGCGCCAGCAGCATGGGACTAGCGGATACGCAGTATTTT.

The chain has TRBV5-1 and TRBJ1-4; D remains ambiguous. CDR1 is SGHRS, CDR2 YFSETQ, per germline. The CDR3 covers 16 residues. V lost 4 bases, J lost 0 bases, and 13 bases lay in between. The CDR3 is CASSPEKGATNEKLFF. The CDR3 DNA is TGCGCCAGCAGCCCGGAGAAGGGTGCAACTAATGAAAAACTGTTTTTT.

The chain combines TRBV9 with TRBJ1-4; perhaps TRBD1 as D (5 bases). V lost 0 bases and J 7 bases, leaving 16 bases between the germline ends. Germline CDR1 is SGDLS and CDR2 is YYNGEE. This CDR3 spans 16 amino acids. As DNA, the CDR3 is TGTGCCAGCAGCGTAGGCTTAGGGACGGAGTTTGAAAAACTGTTTTTT. It encodes CASSVGLGTEFEKLFF.

V usage is TRBV28 and J usage is TRBJ1-2; possibly TRBD1 for D (5 bases). The V and J ends lost 4 bases and 4 bases respectively, with 16 bases between them. The germline V gene encodes CDR1 MDHEN and CDR2 SYDVKM. The CDR3 has 15 residues. The CDR3 here is CASSYPRGGGYGYTF. The CDR3 DNA reads TGTGCCAGCAGTTACCCTCGCGGGGGGGGCTATGGCTACACCTTC.

The chain is built from TRBV27 and TRBJ1-2; D gene unclear. The CDR3 covers 14 residues. V was cut by 7 bases and J by 0 bases, with 12 bases left in between. Germline CDR1 is MNHEY and CDR2 is SMNVEV (reference sequence). The CDR3 bases are TGTGCCAGCACCCCGGACGGAGCTAACTATGGCTACACCTTC. Its translation is CASTPDGANYGYTF.

In this sample, this clone turned up once. The J gene is TRBJ1-5, the V gene TRBV5-6; D may be TRBD1 (5 bases). Trimming cost V 0 bases and J 6 bases, with 19 bases left between them. Germline V gene lookup returns CDR1 SGHDT and CDR2 YYEEEE. This CDR3 spans 17 amino acids. This CDR3 reads CASSLGPPRAFSQPQHF. As DNA, the CDR3 is TGTGCCAGCAGCTTGGGCCCACCCAGGGCGTTTAGTCAGCCCCAGCATTTT.

This chain's CDR3 is CSVQGGATYNEQFF. The DNA for the CDR3 is TGCAGCGTGCAGGGGGGGGCCACTTACAATGAGCAGTTCTTC. The V call is TRBV29-1, the J call TRBJ2-1, with D perhaps TRBD1 or TRBD2 (7 bases each). There are 14 residues in the CDR3. Between the trimmed V and J ends, which lost 6 bases and 4 bases, there was a span of 16 bases. Germline V gene sequence: CDR1 SQVTM, CDR2 ANQGSEA.

The V call is TRBV5-1, the J call TRBJ1-2; 7 bases are shared with TRBD1. J lost 2 bases, V lost 0 bases, and 4 bases had no gene match. CDR1 is SGHRS and CDR2 is YFSETQ in the germline V gene. CDR3 size: 15 residues. The CDR3 DNA is TGCGCCAGCAGCTTGGGAGGGGGCGCAAACTATGGCTACACCTTC. Its protein product is CASSLGGGANYGYTF.

In its sample, this clone was seen once. The junction departs from the called germline gene at one end, perhaps through a read error. The chain has TRBV20-1 and TRBJ1-4; D not resolved. Per the germline V gene, CDR1 is DFQATT and CDR2 is SNEGSKA (reference sequence). CDR3 length: 11 amino acids. DNA for the CDR3: TGCGGTGCCAGCCGCGCTGAAAAACTGTTTTTT. Translation: CGASRAEKLFF.

This clone is large (0.1 to 1%) in the sample. The chain carries TRBV4-3 and TRBJ1-5, with D perhaps TRBD1 (6 bases). Looked up from germline, CDR1 is LGHNA and CDR2 is YSLEER. Trimming pared 0 bases from V and 8 bases from J, leaving 23 bases between. CDR3 size: 18 residues. The CDR3 is CASSQDLGVAGVGEPQHF. CDR3 nucleotide sequence: TGCGCCAGCAGCCAAGATCTTGGTGTGGCAGGGGTTGGAGAGCCCCAGCATTTT.

The V gene is TRBV7-3, the J gene TRBJ2-6, with D perhaps matching TRBD2 (5 bases). Germline CDR1 reads SGHTA; CDR2 reads FQGTGA. Trimming shortened V by 0 bases and J by 2 bases, and 8 bases separated the two germline ends. The CDR3 extends over 16 amino acids. The CDR3 DNA reads TGTGCCAGCAGCTTAACTTTCGGGGCTGGGGCCAACGTCCTGACTTTC. This codes for CASSLTFGAGANVLTF. Full variable domain (rest looked up from reference TRBV7-3 and TRBJ2-6): GAGVSQTPSNKVTEKGKYVELRCDPISGHTALYWYRQSLGQGPEFLIYFQGTGAADDSGLPNDRFFAVRPEGSVSTLKIQRTERGDSAVYLCASSLTFGAGANVLTFGAGSRLTVL.